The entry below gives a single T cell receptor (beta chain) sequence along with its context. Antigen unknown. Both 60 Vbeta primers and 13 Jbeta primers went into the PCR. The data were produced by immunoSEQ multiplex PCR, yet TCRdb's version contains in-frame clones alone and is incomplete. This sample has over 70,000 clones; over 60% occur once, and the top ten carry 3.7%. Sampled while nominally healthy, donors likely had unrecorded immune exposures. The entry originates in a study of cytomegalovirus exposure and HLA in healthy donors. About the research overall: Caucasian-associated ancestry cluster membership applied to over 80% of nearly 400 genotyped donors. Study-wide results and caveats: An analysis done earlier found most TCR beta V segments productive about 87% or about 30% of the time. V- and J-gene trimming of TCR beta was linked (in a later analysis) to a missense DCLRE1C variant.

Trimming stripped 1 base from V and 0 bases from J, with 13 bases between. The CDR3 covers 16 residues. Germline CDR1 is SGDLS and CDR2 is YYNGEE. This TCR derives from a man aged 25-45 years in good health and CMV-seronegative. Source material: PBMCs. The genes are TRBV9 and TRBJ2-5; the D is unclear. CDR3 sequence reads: CASSVSYLLYQETQYF. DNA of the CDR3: TGTGCCAGCAGCGTATCCTACTTATTGTACCAAGAGACCCAGTACTTC. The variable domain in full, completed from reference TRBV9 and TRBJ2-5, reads DSGVTQTPKHLITATGQRVTLRCSPRSGDLSVYWYQQSLDQGLQFLIQYYNGEERAKGNILERFSAQQFPDLHSELNLSSLELGDSALYFCASSVSYLLYQETQYFGPGTRLLVL.